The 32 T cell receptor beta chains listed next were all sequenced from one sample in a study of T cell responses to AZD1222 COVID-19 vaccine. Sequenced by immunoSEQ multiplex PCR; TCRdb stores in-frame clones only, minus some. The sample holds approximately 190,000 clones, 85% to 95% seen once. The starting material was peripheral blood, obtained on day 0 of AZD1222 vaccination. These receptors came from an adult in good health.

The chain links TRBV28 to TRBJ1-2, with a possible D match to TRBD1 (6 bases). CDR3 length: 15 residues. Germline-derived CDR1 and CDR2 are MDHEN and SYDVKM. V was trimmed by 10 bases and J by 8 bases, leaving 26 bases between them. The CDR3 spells CATPNAVQGSSGYTF. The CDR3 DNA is TGTGCCACCCCAAATGCGGTACAGGGCTCCTCCGGCTACACCTTC.

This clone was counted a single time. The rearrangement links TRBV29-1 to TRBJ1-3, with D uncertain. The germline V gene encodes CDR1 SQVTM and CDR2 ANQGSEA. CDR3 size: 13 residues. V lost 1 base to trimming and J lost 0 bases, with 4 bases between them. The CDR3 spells CSVEVNSGNTIYF. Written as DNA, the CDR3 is TGCAGCGTTGAAGTAAACTCTGGAAACACCATATATTTT.

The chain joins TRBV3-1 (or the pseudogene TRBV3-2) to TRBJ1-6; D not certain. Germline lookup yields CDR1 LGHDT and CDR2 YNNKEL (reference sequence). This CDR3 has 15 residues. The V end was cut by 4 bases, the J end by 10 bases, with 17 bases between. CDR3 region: CASSRDTAAVSPLHF. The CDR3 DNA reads TGTGCCAGCAGCCGGGATACGGCGGCTGTATCACCCCTCCACTTT.

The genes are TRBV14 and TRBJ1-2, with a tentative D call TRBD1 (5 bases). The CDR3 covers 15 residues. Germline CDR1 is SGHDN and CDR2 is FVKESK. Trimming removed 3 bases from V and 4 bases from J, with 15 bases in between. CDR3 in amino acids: CASSQVGRELYGYTF. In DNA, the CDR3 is TGTGCCAGCAGCCAGGTTGGCAGGGAACTCTATGGCTACACCTTC.

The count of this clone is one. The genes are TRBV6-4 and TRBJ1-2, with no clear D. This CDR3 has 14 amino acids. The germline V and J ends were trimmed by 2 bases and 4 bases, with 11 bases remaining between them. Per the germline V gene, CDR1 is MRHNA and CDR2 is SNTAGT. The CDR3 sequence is CASSDRVPSYGYTF. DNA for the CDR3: TGTGCCAGCAGTGACAGGGTCCCTTCCTATGGCTACACCTTC.

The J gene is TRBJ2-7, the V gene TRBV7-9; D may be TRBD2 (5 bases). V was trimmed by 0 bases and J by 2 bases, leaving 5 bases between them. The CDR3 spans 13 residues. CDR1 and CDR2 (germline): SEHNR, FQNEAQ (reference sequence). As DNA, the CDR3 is TGTGCCAGCAGCTTAGCCGGGGCCTACGAGCAGTACTTC. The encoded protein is CASSLAGAYEQYF.

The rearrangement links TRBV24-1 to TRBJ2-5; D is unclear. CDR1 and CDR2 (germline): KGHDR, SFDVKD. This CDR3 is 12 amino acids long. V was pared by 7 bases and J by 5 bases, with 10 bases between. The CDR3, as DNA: TGTGCCACCAGGGGAAAAGGTGAGACCCAGTACTTC. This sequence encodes CATRGKGETQYF.

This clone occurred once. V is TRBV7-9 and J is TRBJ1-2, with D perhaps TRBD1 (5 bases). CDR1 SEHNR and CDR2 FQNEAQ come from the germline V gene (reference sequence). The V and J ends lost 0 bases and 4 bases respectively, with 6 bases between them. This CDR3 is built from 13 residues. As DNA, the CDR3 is TGTGCCAGCAGCTTAGCTGGGGGCTATGGCTACACCTTC. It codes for CASSLAGGYGYTF.

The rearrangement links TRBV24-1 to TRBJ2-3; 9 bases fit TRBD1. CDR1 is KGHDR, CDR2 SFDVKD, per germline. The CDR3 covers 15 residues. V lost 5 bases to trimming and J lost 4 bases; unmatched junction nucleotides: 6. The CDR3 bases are TGTGCCACCAGTGCCCGGGACAGGGTAGCAGATACGCAGTATTTT. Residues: CATSARDRVADTQYF.

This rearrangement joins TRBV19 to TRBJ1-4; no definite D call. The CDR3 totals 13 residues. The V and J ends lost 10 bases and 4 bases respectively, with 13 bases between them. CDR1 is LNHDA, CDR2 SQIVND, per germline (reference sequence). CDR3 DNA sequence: TGTGCCATTTCGACGGCCGTTAATGAAAAACTGTTTTTT. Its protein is CAISTAVNEKLFF.

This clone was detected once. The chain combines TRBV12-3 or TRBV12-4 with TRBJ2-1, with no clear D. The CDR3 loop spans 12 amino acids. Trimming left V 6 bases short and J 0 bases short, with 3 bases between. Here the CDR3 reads CASRGSYNEQFF. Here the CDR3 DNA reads TGTGCCAGCAGGGGCTCCTACAATGAGCAGTTCTTC.

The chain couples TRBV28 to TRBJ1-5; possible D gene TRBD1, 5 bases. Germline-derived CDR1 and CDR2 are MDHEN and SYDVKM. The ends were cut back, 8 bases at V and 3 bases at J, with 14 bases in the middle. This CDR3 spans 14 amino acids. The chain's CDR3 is CASFGGTLNQPQHF. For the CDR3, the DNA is TGTGCCAGCTTTGGCGGGACTCTCAATCAGCCCCAGCATTTT.

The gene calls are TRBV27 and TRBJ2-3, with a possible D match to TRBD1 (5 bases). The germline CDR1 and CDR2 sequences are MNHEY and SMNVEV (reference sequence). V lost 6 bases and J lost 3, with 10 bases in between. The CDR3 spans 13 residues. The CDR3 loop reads CASRRQGTDTQYF. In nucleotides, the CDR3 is TGTGCCAGCAGGAGGCAGGGAACAGATACGCAGTATTTT.

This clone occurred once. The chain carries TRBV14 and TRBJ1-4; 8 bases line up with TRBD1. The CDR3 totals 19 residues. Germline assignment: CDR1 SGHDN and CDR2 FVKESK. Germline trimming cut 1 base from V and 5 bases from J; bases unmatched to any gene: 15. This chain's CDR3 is CASSQAIPGQVLRNEKLFF. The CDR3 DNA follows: TGTGCCAGCAGCCAAGCGATTCCGGGACAGGTCCTTCGGAATGAAAAACTGTTTTTT.

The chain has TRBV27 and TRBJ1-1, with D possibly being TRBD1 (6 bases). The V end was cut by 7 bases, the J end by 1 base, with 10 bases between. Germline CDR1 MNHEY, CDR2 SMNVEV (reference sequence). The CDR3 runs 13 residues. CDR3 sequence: CASTRGGNTEAFF. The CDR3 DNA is TGTGCCAGCACCAGGGGCGGGAACACTGAAGCTTTCTTT.

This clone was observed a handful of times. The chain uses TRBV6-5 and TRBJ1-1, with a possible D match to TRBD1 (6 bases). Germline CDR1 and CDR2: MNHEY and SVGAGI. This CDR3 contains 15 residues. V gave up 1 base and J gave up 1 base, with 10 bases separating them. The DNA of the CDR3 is TGTGCCAGCAGTTACTTTCTGACAGGGAACACTGAAGCTTTCTTT. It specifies CASSYFLTGNTEAFF.

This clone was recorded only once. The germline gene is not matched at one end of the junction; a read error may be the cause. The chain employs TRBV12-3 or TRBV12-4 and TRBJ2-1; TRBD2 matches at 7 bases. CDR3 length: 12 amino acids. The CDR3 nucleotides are TGTGCCAGCATGTTCTTTCCGGGAGGAATACTCTTC. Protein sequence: CASMFFPGGILF.

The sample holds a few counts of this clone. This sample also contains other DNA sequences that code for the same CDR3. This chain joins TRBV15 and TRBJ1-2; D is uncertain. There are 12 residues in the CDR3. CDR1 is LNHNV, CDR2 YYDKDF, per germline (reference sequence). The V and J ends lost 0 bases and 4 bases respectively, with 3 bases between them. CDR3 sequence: CATSRDGYGYTF. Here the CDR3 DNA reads TGTGCCACCAGCAGAGACGGCTATGGCTACACCTTC.

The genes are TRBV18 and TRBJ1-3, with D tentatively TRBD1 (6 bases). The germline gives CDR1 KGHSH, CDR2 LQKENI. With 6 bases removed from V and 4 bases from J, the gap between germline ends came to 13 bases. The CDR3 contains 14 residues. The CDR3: CASSNKGEGNTIYF. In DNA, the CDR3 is TGTGCCAGCTCCAACAAGGGGGAAGGAAACACCATATATTTT.

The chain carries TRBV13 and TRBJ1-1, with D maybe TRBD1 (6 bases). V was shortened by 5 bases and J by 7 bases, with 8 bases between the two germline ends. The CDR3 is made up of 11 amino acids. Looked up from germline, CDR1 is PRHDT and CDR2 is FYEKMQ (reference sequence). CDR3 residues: CASSRTVEAFF. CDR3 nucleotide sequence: TGTGCCAGCAGCCGGACAGTTGAAGCTTTCTTT.

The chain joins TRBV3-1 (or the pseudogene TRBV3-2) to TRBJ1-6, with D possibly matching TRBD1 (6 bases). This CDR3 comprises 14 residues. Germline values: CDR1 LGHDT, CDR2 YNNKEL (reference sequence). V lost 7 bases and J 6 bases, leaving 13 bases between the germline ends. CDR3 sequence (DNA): TGTGCCAGCAAGGGGGAAACTATTAATTCACCCCTCCACTTT. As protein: CASKGETINSPLHF.

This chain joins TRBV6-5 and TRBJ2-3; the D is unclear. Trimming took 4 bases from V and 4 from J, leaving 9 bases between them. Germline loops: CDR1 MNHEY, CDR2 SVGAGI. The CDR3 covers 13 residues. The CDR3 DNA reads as TGTGCCAGCAGTTCTCCGTGGCCAGATACGCAGTATTTT. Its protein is CASSSPWPDTQYF.

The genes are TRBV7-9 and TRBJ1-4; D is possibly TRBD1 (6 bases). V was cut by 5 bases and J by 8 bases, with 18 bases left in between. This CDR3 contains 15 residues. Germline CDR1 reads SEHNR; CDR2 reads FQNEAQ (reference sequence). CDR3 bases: TGTGCCAGCAGCCCGACCCGGGACAATCACGAAAAACTGTTTTTT. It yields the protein CASSPTRDNHEKLFF.

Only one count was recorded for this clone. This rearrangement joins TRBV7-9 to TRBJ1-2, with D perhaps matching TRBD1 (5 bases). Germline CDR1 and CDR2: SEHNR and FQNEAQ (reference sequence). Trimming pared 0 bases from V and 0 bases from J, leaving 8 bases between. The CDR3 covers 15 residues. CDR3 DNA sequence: TGTGCCAGCAGCTTAGCGAGACAGCCTAACTATGGCTACACCTTC. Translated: CASSLARQPNYGYTF.

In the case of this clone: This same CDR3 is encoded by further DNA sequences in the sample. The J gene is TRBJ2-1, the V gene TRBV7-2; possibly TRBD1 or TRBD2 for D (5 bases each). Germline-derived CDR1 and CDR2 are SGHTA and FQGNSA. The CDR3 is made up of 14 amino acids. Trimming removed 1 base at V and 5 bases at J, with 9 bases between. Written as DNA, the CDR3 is TGTGCCAGCAGCTTAGTGGGGACGGACAATGAGCAGTTCTTC. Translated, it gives CASSLVGTDNEQFF.

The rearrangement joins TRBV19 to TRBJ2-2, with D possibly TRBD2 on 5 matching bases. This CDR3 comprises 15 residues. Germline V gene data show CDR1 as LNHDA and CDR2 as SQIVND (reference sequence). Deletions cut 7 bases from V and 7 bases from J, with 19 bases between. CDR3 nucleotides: TGTGCCAGTAATAATTGGGCCCGGAGGTACGGGGAGCTGTTTTTT. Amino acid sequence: CASNNWARRYGELFF.

The CDR3 region is CASSWTDTSNQPQHF. In DNA, the CDR3 is TGCGCCAGCAGCTGGACAGATACTAGCAATCAGCCCCAGCATTTT. The J gene is TRBJ1-5, the V gene TRBV4-1, with D perhaps matching TRBD1 (6 bases). Between the trimmed V and J ends, which lost 5 bases and 0 bases, there was a span of 11 bases. Germline lookup yields CDR1 MGHRA and CDR2 YSYEKL. This CDR3 comprises 15 residues.

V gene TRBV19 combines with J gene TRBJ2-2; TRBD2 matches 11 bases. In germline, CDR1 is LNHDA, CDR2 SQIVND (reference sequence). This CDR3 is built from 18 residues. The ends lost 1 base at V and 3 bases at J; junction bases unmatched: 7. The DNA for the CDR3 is TGTGCCAGTAGTATAGGGCTAGCGGGGGGATCTTACACCGGGGAGCTGTTTTTT. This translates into CASSIGLAGGSYTGELFF.

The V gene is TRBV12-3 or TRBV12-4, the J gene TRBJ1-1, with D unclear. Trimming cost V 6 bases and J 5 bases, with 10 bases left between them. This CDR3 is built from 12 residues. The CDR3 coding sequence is TGTGCCAGCAGCACTTCCGGGACTGAAGCTTTCTTT. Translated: CASSTSGTEAFF.

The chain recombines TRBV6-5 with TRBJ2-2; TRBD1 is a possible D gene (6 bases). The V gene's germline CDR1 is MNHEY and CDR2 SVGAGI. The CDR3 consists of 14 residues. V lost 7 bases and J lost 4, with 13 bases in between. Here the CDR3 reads CASTSGQSTGELFF. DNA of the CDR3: TGTGCCAGCACCAGTGGACAGTCCACCGGGGAGCTGTTTTTT.

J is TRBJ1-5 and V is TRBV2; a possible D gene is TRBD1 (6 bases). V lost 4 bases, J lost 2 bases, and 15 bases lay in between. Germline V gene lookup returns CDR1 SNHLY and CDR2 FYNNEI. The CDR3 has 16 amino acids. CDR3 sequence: CASSAQGPVGNQPQHF. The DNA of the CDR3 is TGTGCCAGCAGTGCCCAGGGGCCGGTTGGCAATCAGCCCCAGCATTTT.

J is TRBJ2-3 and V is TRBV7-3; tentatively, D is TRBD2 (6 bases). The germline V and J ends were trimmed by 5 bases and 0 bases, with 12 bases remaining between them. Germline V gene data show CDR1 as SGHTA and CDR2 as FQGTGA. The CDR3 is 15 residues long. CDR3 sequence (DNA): TGTGCCAGCAGCGGCCTAGCGACAAGCACAGATACGCAGTATTTT. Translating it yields CASSGLATSTDTQYF.